The clone carrying this T cell receptor (beta chain) appeared many times. Its antigen is currently unknown. The data were obtained in a study of neurological immune-mediated disorders. Study in general: Disease course was recorded as relapsing-remitting for about 30 and secondary progressive for about 9% of the roughly 34 multiple sclerosis patients. Study-wide findings and caveats: None of the CDR3 amino acid sequences in expanded clones turned up in more than one subject, which points to private repertoires in all groups.

Deletions cut 0 bases from V and 3 bases from J, with 13 bases between. The CDR3 is 16 residues long. CDR1 MNHEY and CDR2 SVGAGI come from the germline V gene. PBMCs numbering 2 million and stored at -80 C yielded the unsorted libraries. With 10-nucleotide random UMIs included, cDNA was synthesized by 5'RACE. One entry per CDR3 protein results from TCRdb running MiXCR on the 5' RACE reads. The table lists 80,000 to 95,000 distinct CDR3 sequences, around 3.6% of them singletons. Sequencing was performed on PBMCs. The TCR sequence derives from a woman aged 50 to 60 with multiple sclerosis. J is TRBJ2-3 and V is TRBV6-5; either TRBD1 or TRBD2 may fit D (6 bases each). The CDR3 is CASSYSTGALTDTQYF. The CDR3 region has the DNA TGTGCCAGCAGTTACTCGACGGGGGCTCTAACAGATACGCAGTATTTT.